This passage covers 2 T cell receptor beta chains from one sample sequenced in a study of blood T cell repertoires in COVID-19. The method was immunoSEQ multiplex PCR; TCRdb's version includes in-frame clones alone and lacks a portion of them. The table lists about 300,000 clones, roughly 86% of them singletons. The specimen sequenced was peripheral blood. The receptors stem from a man between 18 and 29 years old with active or convalescent COVID-19.

The chain joins TRBV19 to TRBJ2-2; TRBD1 might be the D (6 bases). Germline V lookup: CDR1 LNHDA, CDR2 SQIVND (reference sequence). Trimming removed 10 bases from V and 3 bases from J, with 21 bases in between. CDR3 size: 16 residues. As DNA, the CDR3 is TGTGCCACCCAGAAACAGGGTGTCATCGACACCGGGGAGCTGTTTTTT. Its translation: CATQKQGVIDTGELFF.

This clone occurred once. The rearrangement joins TRBV15 to TRBJ2-1; TRBD2 aligns across 12 bases. Per germline, CDR1 LNHNV and CDR2 YYDKDF (reference sequence). The length of the CDR3 is 17 residues. V gave up 0 bases and J gave up 6 bases; unmatched junction bases: 6. The CDR3: CATSRDLAGGLINEQFF. CDR3 DNA sequence: TGTGCCACCAGCAGAGATCTAGCGGGGGGGCTCATCAATGAGCAGTTCTTC.